One and the same sample provided the 19 T cell receptor beta chains below, sequenced in a study of T cells in localized non-small cell lung cancer. Profiled with immunoSEQ multiplex PCR; TCRdb holds only in-frame clones, not every one. Among about 34,000 clones listed, 93% were seen once. The source was peripheral blood, collected before any cancer treatment. The receptor set was obtained from an older female donor with stage I lung adenocarcinoma.

The CDR3 region is CASSLEGQANYGYTF. The CDR3, as DNA: TGTGCCAGCAGCTTGGAGGGACAGGCTAACTATGGCTACACCTTC. The chain recombines TRBV7-9 with TRBJ1-2; 8 bases are a match to TRBD1. The CDR3 length is 15 residues. Per the germline V gene, CDR1 is SEHNR and CDR2 is FQNEAQ (reference sequence). V gave up 3 bases and J gave up 0 bases; unmatched junction bases: 3.

The V gene is TRBV29-1, the J gene TRBJ1-2; D remains unclear. This CDR3 is 13 amino acids long. V dropped 0 bases and J dropped 8 bases, with 13 bases sitting between them. The germline V gene has CDR1 SQVTM and CDR2 ANQGSEA. The DNA of the CDR3 is TGCAGCGTTGAAGATTCCACCACGAGAGGCTACACCTTC. Its protein product is CSVEDSTTRGYTF.

The rearrangement links TRBV10-3 to TRBJ1-2; 10 nucleotides match TRBD1. With V trimmed by 8 bases and J by 0 bases, 6 bases remained unmatched. Germline V CDR1 and CDR2: ENHRY, SYGVKD. The CDR3 has 15 amino acids. For the CDR3, the DNA is TGTGCCATCCGGGAAGGGACAGGGGCTAACTATGGCTACACCTTC. The encoded protein is CAIREGTGANYGYTF.

The chain employs TRBV19 and TRBJ2-2; perhaps D is TRBD1 or TRBD2 (5 bases each). Per germline, CDR1 LNHDA and CDR2 SQIVND (reference sequence). Trimming left V 1 base short and J 5 bases short, with 11 bases between. The CDR3 is 15 residues long. CDR3 protein: CASSIGGPGTGELFF. CDR3 bases: TGTGCCAGTAGTATAGGCGGGCCAGGGACCGGGGAGCTGTTTTTT.

This rearrangement joins TRBV7-9 to TRBJ1-4; D may be TRBD1 (5 bases). Per germline, CDR1 SEHNR and CDR2 FQNEAQ (reference sequence). This CDR3 contains 14 residues. Trimming took off 5 bases at V and 6 bases at J, with 13 bases between the two ends. The CDR3 sequence: CASSPRRGDEKLFF. CDR3 bases: TGTGCCAGCAGCCCCAGGAGGGGAGATGAAAAACTGTTTTTT.

The CDR3 here is CASSLGTGGEYEQYF. DNA of the CDR3: TGTGCCAGCAGCCTGGGGACAGGGGGCGAGTACGAGCAGTACTTC. The chain uses TRBV7-3 and TRBJ2-7; 12 bases line up with TRBD1. The CDR3 is 15 residues long. Germline V gives CDR1 SGHTA, CDR2 FQGTGA. The V and J ends lost 5 bases and 4 bases, in that order; junction bases with no gene match: 6.

This chain links TRBV15 with TRBJ2-1; 9 positions agree with TRBD1. The CDR3 is 15 residues long. Germline CDR1 is LNHNV and CDR2 is YYDKDF (reference sequence). The junction had 5 bases not matched to a gene; V was cut back by 5 bases and J by 3 bases. CDR3: CATSARTGDYNEQFF. DNA of the CDR3: TGTGCCACCAGCGCCCGGACAGGGGACTACAATGAGCAGTTCTTC.

V gene TRBV7-2 combines with J gene TRBJ2-1, with TRBD1 as a possible D gene (6 bases). The CDR3 is made up of 13 amino acids. CDR1 and CDR2 (germline): SGHTA, FQGNSA. Trimming left V 3 bases short and J 5 bases short, with 8 bases between. In DNA form, the CDR3 reads TGTGCCAGCAGCTTGACAGGCGACAATGAGCAGTTCTTC. Protein product: CASSLTGDNEQFF.

CDR3 sequence reads: CASGDNRYEQFF. The CDR3 DNA reads as TGTGCTAGTGGTGATAATCGCTATGAGCAGTTCTTC. V gene TRBV12-5 combines with J gene TRBJ2-1, with D uncertain. This CDR3 has 12 residues. V lost 5 bases to trimming and J lost 8 bases, with 10 bases between them. Per the germline V gene, CDR1 is LGHNT and CDR2 is FRNRAP. The full variable domain, rest sourced from reference TRBV12-5 and TRBJ2-1, is DARVTQTPRHKVTEMGQEVTMRCQPILGHNTVFWYRQTMMQGLELLAYFRNRAPLDDSGMPKDRFSAEMPDATLATLKIQPSEPRDSAVYFCASGDNRYEQFFGPGTRLTVL.

This chain joins TRBV5-6 and TRBJ2-2; D ambiguous. Looked up from germline, CDR1 is SGHDT and CDR2 is YYEEEE. The CDR3 extends over 13 amino acids. Trimming stripped 6 bases from V and 3 bases from J, with 9 bases between. The CDR3 coding sequence is TGTGCCAGCACCCTTCCCCACACCGGGGAGCTGTTTTTT. Translated: CASTLPHTGELFF.

The V gene is TRBV5-1, the J gene TRBJ2-5; weak D call: TRBD2 (6 bases). This CDR3 has 15 residues. Germline CDR1 and CDR2: SGHRS and YFSETQ. V lost 3 bases to trimming and J lost 5 bases, with 17 bases between them. In DNA, the CDR3 is TGCGCCAGCAGCTACTTAGCGGCTTCCGGTGAGACCCAGTACTTC. The encoded protein is CASSYLAASGETQYF.

The J gene is TRBJ2-7, the V gene TRBV28; D may be TRBD1 or TRBD2 (5 bases each). Germline CDR1 MDHEN, CDR2 SYDVKM. V was clipped by 2 bases and J by 5 bases, with 22 bases between them. The CDR3 length is 17 residues. The CDR3 DNA follows: TGTGCCAGCAGTTTAAGACAGCCCAGTTCACGAGGGGACGAGCAGTACTTC. Translation: CASSLRQPSSRGDEQYF.

The chain is built from TRBV4-1 and TRBJ2-7; D call uncertain. The V gene's germline CDR1 is MGHRA and CDR2 YSYEKL. Trimming left V 0 bases short and J 2 bases short, with 8 bases between. CDR3 size: 14 residues. The CDR3 coding sequence is TGCGCCAGCAGCCAAGAGGGCAGAGCCTACGAGCAGTACTTC. Translated: CASSQEGRAYEQYF.

This sequence joins TRBV19 and TRBJ1-2, with D unresolved. The CDR3 contains 14 residues. Germline assignment: CDR1 LNHDA and CDR2 SQIVND (reference sequence). Between the trimmed V and J ends, which lost 0 bases and 0 bases, there was a span of 5 bases. CDR3: CASSIDPTNYGYTF. The DNA for the CDR3 is TGTGCCAGTAGTATAGATCCAACTAACTATGGCTACACCTTC.

In nucleotides, the CDR3 is TGTGCCAGCAGTTACTCTGTGGGGTTGGGGGTCCTGACTTTC. Amino acids: CASSYSVGLGVLTF. The chain couples TRBV6-6 to TRBJ2-6; D is uncertain. Germline CDR1 and CDR2: MNHNY and SVGAGI (reference sequence). This CDR3 region has 14 residues. Trimming pared 0 bases from V and 13 bases from J, leaving 13 bases between.

This chain joins TRBV28 and TRBJ2-5; either TRBD1 or TRBD2 may supply D (6 bases each). The length of the CDR3 is 15 residues. Per the germline V gene, CDR1 is MDHEN and CDR2 is SYDVKM. The V gene lost 4 bases and the J gene lost 4 bases, with 16 bases spanning the gap. The CDR3 loop reads CASSSNRAAGETQYF. As DNA, the CDR3 is TGTGCCAGCAGTTCCAACAGGGCAGCGGGAGAGACCCAGTACTTC. Drawing the rest from reference TRBV28 and TRBJ2-5, the complete variable domain is DVKVTQSSRYLVKRTGEKVFLECVQDMDHENMFWYRQDPGLGLRLIYFSYDVKMKEKGDIPEGYSVSREKKERFSLILESASTNQTSMYLCASSSNRAAGETQYFGPGTRLLVL.

This clone has a single count. The chain joins TRBV28 to TRBJ1-5; the match to TRBD1 covers 9 bases. The germline V gene encodes CDR1 MDHEN and CDR2 SYDVKM. This CDR3 contains 15 residues. The V gene end was trimmed by 7 bases and the J gene end by 4 bases; junction bases not matched to a gene: 8. The CDR3 DNA is TGTGCCAGCACCGGCCCGGGACAGGGTAATCAGCCCCAGCATTTT. This encodes CASTGPGQGNQPQHF.

The DNA for the CDR3 is TGTGCCAGCAGTTACTCGATGGAGGCTTTCTTT. This codes for CASSYSMEAFF. The chain links TRBV6-5 to TRBJ1-1; D gene ambiguous. This CDR3 contains 11 residues. CDR1 MNHEY and CDR2 SVGAGI come from the germline V gene. The V gene lost 0 bases and the J gene lost 11 bases, with 7 bases spanning the gap.

The chain links TRBV28 to TRBJ1-5; D remains unclear. CDR1 is MDHEN and CDR2 is SYDVKM in the germline V gene. Trimming took off 5 bases at V and 4 bases at J, with 12 bases between the two ends. The CDR3 runs to 14 residues. CDR3 sequence reads: CASSPSTGNQPQHF. CDR3 bases: TGTGCCAGCAGTCCCTCGACCGGTAATCAGCCCCAGCATTTT.